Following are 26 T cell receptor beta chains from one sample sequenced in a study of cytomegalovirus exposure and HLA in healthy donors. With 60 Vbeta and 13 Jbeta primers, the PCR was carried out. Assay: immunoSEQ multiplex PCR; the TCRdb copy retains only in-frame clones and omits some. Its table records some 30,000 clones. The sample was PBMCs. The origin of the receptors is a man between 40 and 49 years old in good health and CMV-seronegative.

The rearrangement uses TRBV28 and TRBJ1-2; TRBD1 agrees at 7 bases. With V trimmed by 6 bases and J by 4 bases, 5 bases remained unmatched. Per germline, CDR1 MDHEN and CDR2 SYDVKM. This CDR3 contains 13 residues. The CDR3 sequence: CASRSRGLYGYTF. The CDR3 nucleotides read TGTGCCAGCAGGAGTAGGGGGCTCTATGGCTACACCTTC.

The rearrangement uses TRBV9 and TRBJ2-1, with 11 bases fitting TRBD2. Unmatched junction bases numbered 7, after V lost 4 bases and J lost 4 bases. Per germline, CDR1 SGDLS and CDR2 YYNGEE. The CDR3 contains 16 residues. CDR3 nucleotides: TGTGCCAGCAGCCCCACCGGGACTAGCGGATACAATGAGCAGTTCTTC. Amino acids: CASSPTGTSGYNEQFF.

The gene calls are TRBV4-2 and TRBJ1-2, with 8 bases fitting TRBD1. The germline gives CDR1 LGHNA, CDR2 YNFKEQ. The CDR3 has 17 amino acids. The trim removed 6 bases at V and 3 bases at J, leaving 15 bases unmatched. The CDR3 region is CASRPGGNSPLDYGYTF. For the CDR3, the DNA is TGTGCCAGCAGGCCAGGGGGCAACTCACCCTTAGACTATGGCTACACCTTC.

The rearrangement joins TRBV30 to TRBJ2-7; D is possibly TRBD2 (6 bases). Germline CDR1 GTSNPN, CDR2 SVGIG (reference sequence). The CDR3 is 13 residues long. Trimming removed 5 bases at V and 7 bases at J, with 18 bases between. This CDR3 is CAWAQGGEREQYF. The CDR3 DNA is TGTGCCTGGGCCCAGGGCGGGGAGCGGGAGCAGTACTTC.

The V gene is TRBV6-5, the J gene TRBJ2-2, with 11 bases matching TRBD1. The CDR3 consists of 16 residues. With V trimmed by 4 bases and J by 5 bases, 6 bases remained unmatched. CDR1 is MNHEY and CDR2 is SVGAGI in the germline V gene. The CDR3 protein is CASSWTGGEGTGELFF. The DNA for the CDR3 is TGTGCCAGCAGTTGGACAGGGGGCGAGGGAACCGGGGAGCTGTTTTTT.

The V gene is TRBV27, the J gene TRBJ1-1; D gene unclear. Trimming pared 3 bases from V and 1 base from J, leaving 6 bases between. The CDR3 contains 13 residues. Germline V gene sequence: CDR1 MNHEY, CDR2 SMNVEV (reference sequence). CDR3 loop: CASSFIRNTEAFF. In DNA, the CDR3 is TGTGCCAGCAGTTTTATTAGGAACACTGAAGCTTTCTTT.

The CDR3: CASSLAFTSTDTQYF. The CDR3 region has the DNA TGCGCCAGCAGCTTGGCGTTTACTAGCACAGATACGCAGTATTTT. This chain joins TRBV5-1 and TRBJ2-3, with unresolved D. CDR3 length: 15 amino acids. Germline V gene lookup returns CDR1 SGHRS and CDR2 YFSETQ. Trimming stripped 0 bases from V and 0 bases from J, with 8 bases between. The complete variable domain, with remaining parts taken from reference TRBV5-1 and TRBJ2-3, reads KAGVTQTPRYLIKTRGQQVTLSCSPISGHRSVSWYQQTPGQGLQFLFEYFSETQRNKGNFPGRFSGRQFSNSRSEMNVSTLELGDSALYLCASSLAFTSTDTQYFGPGTRLTVL.

The CDR3, as DNA: TGTGCCAGCAGCTTTACAGGAGCCGGCCGGTCCGCCGGGGAGCTGTTTTTT. Its protein is CASSFTGAGRSAGELFF. The chain links TRBV7-8 to TRBJ2-2; weak D call: TRBD1 (5 bases). The germline gives CDR1 SGHVS, CDR2 FQNEAQ. V was shortened by 3 bases and J by 6 bases, with 20 bases between the two germline ends. CDR3 length: 17 residues.

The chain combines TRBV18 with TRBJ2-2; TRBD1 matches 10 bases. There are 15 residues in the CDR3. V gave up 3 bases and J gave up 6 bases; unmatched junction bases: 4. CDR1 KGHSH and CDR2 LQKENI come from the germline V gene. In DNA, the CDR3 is TGTGCCAGCTCACCCCGGGACAGGGGCGCCGGGGAGCTGTTTTTT. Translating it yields CASSPRDRGAGELFF.

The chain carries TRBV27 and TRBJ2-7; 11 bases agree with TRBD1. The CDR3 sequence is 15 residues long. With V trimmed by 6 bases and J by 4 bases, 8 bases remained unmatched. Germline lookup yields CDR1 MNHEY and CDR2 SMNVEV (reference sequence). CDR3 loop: CASRAGQGAGYEQYF. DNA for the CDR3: TGTGCCAGCAGGGCCGGACAGGGGGCAGGTTACGAGCAGTACTTC.

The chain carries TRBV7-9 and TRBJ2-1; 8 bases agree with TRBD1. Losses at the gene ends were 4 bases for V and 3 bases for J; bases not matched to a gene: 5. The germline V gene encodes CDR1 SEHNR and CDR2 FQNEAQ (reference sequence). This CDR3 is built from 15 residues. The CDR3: CASSWGQVNYNEQFF. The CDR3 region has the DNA TGTGCCAGCAGCTGGGGACAGGTCAACTACAATGAGCAGTTCTTC.

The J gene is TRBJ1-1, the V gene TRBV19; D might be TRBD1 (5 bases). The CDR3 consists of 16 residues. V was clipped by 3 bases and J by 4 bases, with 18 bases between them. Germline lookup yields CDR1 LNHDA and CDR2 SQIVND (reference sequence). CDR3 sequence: CASSISAGYTGTEAFF. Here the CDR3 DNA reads TGTGCCAGTAGTATTTCGGCAGGGTATACGGGCACTGAAGCTTTCTTT.

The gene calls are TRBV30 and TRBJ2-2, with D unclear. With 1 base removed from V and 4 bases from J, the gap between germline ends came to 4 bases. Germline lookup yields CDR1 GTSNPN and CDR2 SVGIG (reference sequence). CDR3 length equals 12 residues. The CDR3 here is CAWSALTGELFF. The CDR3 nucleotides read TGTGCCTGGAGTGCCCTCACCGGGGAGCTGTTTTTT.

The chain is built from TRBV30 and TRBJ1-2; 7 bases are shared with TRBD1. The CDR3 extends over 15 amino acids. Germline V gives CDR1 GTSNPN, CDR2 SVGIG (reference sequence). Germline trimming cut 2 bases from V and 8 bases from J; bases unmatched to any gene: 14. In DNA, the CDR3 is TGTGCCTGGAGTTTTCGTGTCGGGGGACAGCAGGGCTACACCTTC. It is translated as CAWSFRVGGQQGYTF.

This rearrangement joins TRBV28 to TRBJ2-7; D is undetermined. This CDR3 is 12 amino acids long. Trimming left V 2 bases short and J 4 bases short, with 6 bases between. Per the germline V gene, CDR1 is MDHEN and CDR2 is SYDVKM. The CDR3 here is CASSLQTYEQYF. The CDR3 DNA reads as TGTGCCAGCAGTTTACAGACTTACGAGCAGTACTTC.

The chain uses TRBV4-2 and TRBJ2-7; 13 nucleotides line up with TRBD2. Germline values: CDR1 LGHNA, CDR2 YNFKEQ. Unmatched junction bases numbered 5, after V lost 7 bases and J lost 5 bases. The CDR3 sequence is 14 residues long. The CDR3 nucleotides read TGTGCCAGCAAACTAGCGGGGGGGGGAAACGAGCAGTACTTC. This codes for CASKLAGGGNEQYF.

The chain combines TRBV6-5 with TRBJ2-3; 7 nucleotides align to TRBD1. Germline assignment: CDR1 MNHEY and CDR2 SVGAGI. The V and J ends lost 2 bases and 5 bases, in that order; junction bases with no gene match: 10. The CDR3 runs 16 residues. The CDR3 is CASSYGRQGTEDTQYF. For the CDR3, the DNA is TGTGCCAGCAGTTACGGCCGACAGGGAACAGAAGATACGCAGTATTTT.

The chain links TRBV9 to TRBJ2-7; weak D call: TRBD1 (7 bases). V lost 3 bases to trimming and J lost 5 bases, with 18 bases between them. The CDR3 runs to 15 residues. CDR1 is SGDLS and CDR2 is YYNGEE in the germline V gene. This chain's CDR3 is CASSASTGRTDEQYF. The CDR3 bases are TGTGCCAGCAGCGCCTCGACAGGGAGGACTGACGAGCAGTACTTC.

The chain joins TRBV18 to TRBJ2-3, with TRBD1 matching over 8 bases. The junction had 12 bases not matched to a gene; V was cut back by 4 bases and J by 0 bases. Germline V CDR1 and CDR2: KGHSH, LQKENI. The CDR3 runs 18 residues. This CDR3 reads CASSRQMMTGASTDTQYF. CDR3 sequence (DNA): TGTGCCAGCTCACGGCAGATGATGACAGGGGCGAGCACAGATACGCAGTATTTT.

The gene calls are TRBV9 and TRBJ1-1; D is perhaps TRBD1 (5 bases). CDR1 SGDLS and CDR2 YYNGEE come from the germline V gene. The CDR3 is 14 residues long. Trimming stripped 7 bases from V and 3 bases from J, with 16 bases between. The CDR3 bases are TGTGCCAGCCCCCCGCGGGGGGTGCACACTGAAGCTTTCTTT. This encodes CASPPRGVHTEAFF.

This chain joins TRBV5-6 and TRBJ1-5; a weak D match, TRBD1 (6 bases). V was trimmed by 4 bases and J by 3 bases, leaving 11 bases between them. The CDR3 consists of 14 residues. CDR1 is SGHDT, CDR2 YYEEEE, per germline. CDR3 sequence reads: CASSLGGFNQPQHF. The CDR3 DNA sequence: TGTGCCAGCAGCCTAGGGGGTTTCAATCAGCCCCAGCATTTT. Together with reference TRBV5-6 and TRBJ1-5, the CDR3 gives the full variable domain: DAGVTQSPTHLIKTRGQQVTLRCSPKSGHDTVSWYQQALGQGPQFIFQYYEEEERQRGNFPDRFSGHQFPNYSSELNVNALLLGDSALYLCASSLGGFNQPQHFGDGTRLSIL.

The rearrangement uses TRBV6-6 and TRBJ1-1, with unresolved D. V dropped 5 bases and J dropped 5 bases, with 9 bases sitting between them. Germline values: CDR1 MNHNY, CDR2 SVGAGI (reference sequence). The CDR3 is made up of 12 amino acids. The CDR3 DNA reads TGTGCCAGCAGTCCGGGGTGGACTGAAGCTTTCTTT. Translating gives CASSPGWTEAFF.

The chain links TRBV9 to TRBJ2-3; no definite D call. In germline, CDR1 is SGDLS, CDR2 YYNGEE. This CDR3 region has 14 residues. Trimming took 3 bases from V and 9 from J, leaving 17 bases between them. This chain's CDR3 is CASSGARALPTQYF. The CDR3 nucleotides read TGTGCCAGCAGCGGGGCGAGAGCCCTCCCGACGCAGTATTTT.

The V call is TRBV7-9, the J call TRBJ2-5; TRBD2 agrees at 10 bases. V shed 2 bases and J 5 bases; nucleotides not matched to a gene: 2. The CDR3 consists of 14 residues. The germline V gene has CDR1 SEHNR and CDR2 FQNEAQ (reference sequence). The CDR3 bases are TGTGCCAGCAGCTTAACTAGCGGGACGGAGACCCAGTACTTC. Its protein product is CASSLTSGTETQYF.

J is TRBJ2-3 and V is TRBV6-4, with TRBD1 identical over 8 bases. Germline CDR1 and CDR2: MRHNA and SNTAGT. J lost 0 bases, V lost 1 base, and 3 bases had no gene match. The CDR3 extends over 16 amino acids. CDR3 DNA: TGTGCCAGCAGTGACTTCGGGACAGGTAGCACAGATACGCAGTATTTT. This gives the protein CASSDFGTGSTDTQYF.

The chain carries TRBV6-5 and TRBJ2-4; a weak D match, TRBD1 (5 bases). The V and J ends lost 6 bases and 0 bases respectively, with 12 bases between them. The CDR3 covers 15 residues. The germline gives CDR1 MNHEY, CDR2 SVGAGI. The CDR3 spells CASRAGKLAKNIQYF. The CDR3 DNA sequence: TGTGCCAGCAGAGCAGGGAAACTAGCCAAAAACATTCAGTACTTC.